This entry lists 9 T cell receptor beta chains sequenced from one sample in a study of blood T cells in healthy people across ages. A second roughly 7 to 12 cycle PCR used barcoded and J-beta primers. TCRdb analysed the 5' RACE reads with MiXCR anew, one entry per CDR3 protein. The table shows around 1,600,000 distinct CDR3 sequences, with roughly 43% occurring only once. The sample comprised blood. All receptors come from a woman between 18 and 30 years old in good health.

On this clonotype itself: At one end, the junction sequence differs from germline, possibly due to a read error. The J gene is TRBJ2-7, the V gene TRBV3-1; possible D gene TRBD2, 6 bases. Germline CDR1 is LGHDT and CDR2 is YNNKEL (reference sequence). The CDR3 contains 15 residues. DNA of the CDR3: TGTCCCAGCAGGTACCGGGCGGGGAGCTCCTACGAGCAGTACTTC. As protein: CPSRYRAGSSYEQYF.

The chain combines TRBV28 with TRBJ2-3; no clear D. Germline values: CDR1 MDHEN, CDR2 SYDVKM. The CDR3 has 15 amino acids. V lost 3 bases, J lost 0 bases, and 10 bases lay in between. The CDR3 DNA reads as TGTGCCAGCAGTTTTAACGGCCCTAGCACAGATACGCAGTATTTT. The encoded protein is CASSFNGPSTDTQYF.

This clonotype was found a few times. The chain employs TRBV30 and TRBJ2-3, with a tentative D call TRBD2 (6 bases). Trimming stripped 2 bases from V and 9 bases from J, with 9 bases between. Germline-derived CDR1 and CDR2 are GTSNPN and SVGIG (reference sequence). The CDR3 runs to 11 residues. The CDR3 is CAWSWDWTQYF. The CDR3 nucleotides are TGTGCCTGGAGTTGGGACTGGACGCAGTATTTT.

The chain joins TRBV27 to TRBJ2-7, with TRBD1 matching 9 bases. The CDR3 is made up of 16 amino acids. V was pared by 5 bases and J by 7 bases, with 15 bases of the junction left unmatched. Germline V CDR1 and CDR2: MNHEY, SMNVEV (reference sequence). The chain's CDR3 is CASSQNSGTGSREQYF. CDR3 DNA sequence: TGTGCCAGCAGTCAGAACTCCGGGACAGGGTCTCGGGAGCAGTACTTC.

This clonotype has more than one count but fewer than ten. The chain uses TRBV7-9 and TRBJ2-1, with a tentative D call TRBD2 (6 bases). Trimming removed 10 bases from V and 2 bases from J, with 15 bases in between. The CDR3 length is 14 residues. Germline assignment: CDR1 SEHNR and CDR2 FQNEAQ (reference sequence). Written as DNA, the CDR3 is TGTGCCATCCCGGAGGGGAGCCCCTACAATGAGCAGTTCTTC. Translation gives CAIPEGSPYNEQFF.

A few counts support this clonotype. The chain employs TRBV2 and TRBJ1-4, with D maybe TRBD1 (5 bases). Germline CDR1 is SNHLY and CDR2 is FYNNEI. The CDR3 is 15 residues long. V was clipped by 2 bases and J by 8 bases, with 15 bases between them. In nucleotides, the CDR3 is TGTGCCAGCAGTGAAATGCAGGGAGATTTCGAAAAACTGTTTTTT. Its protein is CASSEMQGDFEKLFF.

V usage is TRBV7-2 and J usage is TRBJ2-1; TRBD2 might be the D (6 bases). CDR1 is SGHTA and CDR2 is FQGNSA in the germline V gene. CDR3 length equals 14 residues. V lost 5 bases, J lost 3 bases, and 11 bases lay in between. In DNA form, the CDR3 reads TGTGCCAGCAGCCCAAGGCGGGACTACAATGAGCAGTTCTTC. It is translated as CASSPRRDYNEQFF.

The V call is TRBV6-6, the J call TRBJ2-7; D is unclear. This CDR3 region has 14 residues. Germline CDR1 is MNHNY and CDR2 is SVGAGI (reference sequence). The V and J ends lost 2 bases and 2 bases respectively, with 10 bases between them. CDR3 region: CASSYKNRPYEQYF. CDR3 DNA sequence: TGTGCCAGCAGTTACAAAAACAGACCCTACGAGCAGTACTTC.

For the CDR3, the DNA is TGCAGCGTTTCTACTAGCGGGAGCTTGAATGAGCAGTTCTTC. Protein: CSVSTSGSLNEQFF. This rearrangement joins TRBV29-1 to TRBJ2-1; 11 bases map to TRBD2. V gave up 5 bases and J gave up 7 bases; unmatched junction bases: 7. Germline CDR1 reads SQVTM; CDR2 reads ANQGSEA. This CDR3 is 14 amino acids long.